This T cell receptor (beta chain) was profiled in a study of preoperative IRX-2 immunotherapy in early breast cancer (dated by TCRdb to the late 2010s). Libraries were constructed by the immunoSEQ multiplex PCR assay. The immuneACCESS repertoire file appears here via TCRdb, limited to in-frame rearrangements. These files lack a portion of the clones; in checked studies, under half of the deficit traces to unresolved V genes, and the cause of the others is not known. Recorded for this sample are under 4,000 clones; approximately 71% of them occurred a single time. The top ten hold around 12% of the sample. Comment on this clone: There is no known antigen for this receptor. The input lacks base qualities; no much larger clone sits a single base away.

From the cysteine up to the phenylalanine, the CDR3 has a length of 14 residues. The read is trimmed to its CDR3 DNA, 42 bases read in frame from base 1. According to the germline V gene, CDR1 reads MNHGY and CDR2 reads SAAAGT. For this chain, trimming is 7 bases at the V end and 2 bases at the J end, and the number of junction bases without a gene match is 7. Interpreted using the paper, the treatment or condition label stands for: preoperative locoregional IRX-2 cytokine immunotherapy. The samples were obtained from a phase Ib study that tested preoperative, locoregional IRX-2 cytokine immunotherapy designed to prime immune responses. Patients with early-stage breast cancer who were given IRX-2 before surgery served as donors.

The material was tumor tissue, obtained after IRX-2 immunotherapy. The V and J segments used are TRBV6-8 and TRBJ2-7; 8 of the junction bases match TRBD1. This TCR was sampled from a human donor with breast cancer. The DNA reads TGTGCCAGCACTAAATTGACAGGGGCCTACGAGCAGTACTTC. This sequence encodes CASTKLTGAYEQYF.